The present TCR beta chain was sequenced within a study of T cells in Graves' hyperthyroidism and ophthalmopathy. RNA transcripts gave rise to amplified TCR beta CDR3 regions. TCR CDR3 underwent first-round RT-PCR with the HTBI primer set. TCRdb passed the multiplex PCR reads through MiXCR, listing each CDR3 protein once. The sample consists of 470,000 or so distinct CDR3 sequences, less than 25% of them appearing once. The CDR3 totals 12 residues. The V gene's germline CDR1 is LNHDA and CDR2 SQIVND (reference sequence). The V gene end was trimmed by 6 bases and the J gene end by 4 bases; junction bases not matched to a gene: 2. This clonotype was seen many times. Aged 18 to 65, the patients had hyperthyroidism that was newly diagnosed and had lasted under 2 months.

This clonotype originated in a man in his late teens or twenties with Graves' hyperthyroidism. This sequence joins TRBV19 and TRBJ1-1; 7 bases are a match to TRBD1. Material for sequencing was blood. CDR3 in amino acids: CASREGATEAFF. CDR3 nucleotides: TGTGCCAGTAGGGAGGGGGCCACTGAAGCTTTCTTT.